The clone carrying this TCR beta chain was seen only a few times. As yet, its antigen is unknown. This sample was included in a study of T cells in Graves' hyperthyroidism and ophthalmopathy. Background on the study: The blood sample was taken at first diagnosis, before treatment began.

Amplified TCR beta CDR3 regions came from RNA transcripts. Primed by the HTBI set, a first-round RT-PCR was run on the TCR CDR3. TCRdb reprocessed the multiplex PCR reads via MiXCR and lists one record per CDR3 protein. The table records fewer than 650,000 distinct CDR3 sequences, 11% to 15% of them present only once. Study-level results: Blood also contained most expanded thyroid clonotypes above 0.001. It was a median around 6 months before onset that the model predicted ophthalmopathy.

The CDR3 is 16 residues long. Per the germline V gene, CDR1 is DFQATT and CDR2 is SNEGSKA (reference sequence). V lost 1 base and J 2 bases, leaving 12 bases between the germline ends. Progressors' blood was drawn at hyperthyroidism diagnosis, before ophthalmopathy symptoms. The sequence was collected from a woman between 25 and 40 years old with Graves' hyperthyroidism that later progressed to Graves' ophthalmopathy. The sample taken for sequencing was blood. The chain is built from TRBV20-1 and TRBJ2-6; D is possibly TRBD2 (5 bases). The CDR3 region has the DNA TGCAGTGCTAGAGTTCTGGCCGGGGCTGGGGCCAACGTCCTGACTTTC. It codes for CSARVLAGAGANVLTF.